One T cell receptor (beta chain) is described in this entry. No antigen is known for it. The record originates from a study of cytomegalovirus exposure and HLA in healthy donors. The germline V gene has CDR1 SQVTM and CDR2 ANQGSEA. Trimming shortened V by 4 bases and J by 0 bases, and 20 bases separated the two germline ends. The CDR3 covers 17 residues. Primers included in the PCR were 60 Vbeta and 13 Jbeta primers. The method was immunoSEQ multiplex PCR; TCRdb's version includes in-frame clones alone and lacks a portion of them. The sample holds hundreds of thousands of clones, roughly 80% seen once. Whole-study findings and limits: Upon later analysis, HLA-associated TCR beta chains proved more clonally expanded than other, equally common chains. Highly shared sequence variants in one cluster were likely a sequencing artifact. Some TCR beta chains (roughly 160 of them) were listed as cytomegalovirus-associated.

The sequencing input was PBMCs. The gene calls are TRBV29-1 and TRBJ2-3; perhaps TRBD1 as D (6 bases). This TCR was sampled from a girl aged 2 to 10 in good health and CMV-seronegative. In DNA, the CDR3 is TGCAGCGTTGTAGTTGGTGGGAACAGGGCGAGCACAGATACGCAGTATTTT. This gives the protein CSVVVGGNRASTDTQYF.